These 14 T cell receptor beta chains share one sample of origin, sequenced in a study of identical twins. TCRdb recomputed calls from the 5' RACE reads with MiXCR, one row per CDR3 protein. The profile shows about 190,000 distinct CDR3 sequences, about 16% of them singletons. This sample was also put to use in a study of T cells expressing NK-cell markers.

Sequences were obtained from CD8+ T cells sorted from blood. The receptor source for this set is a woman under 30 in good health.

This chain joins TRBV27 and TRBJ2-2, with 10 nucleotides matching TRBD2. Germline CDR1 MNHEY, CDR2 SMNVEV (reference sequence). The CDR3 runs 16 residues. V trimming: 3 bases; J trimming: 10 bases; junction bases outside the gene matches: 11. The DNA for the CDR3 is TGTGCCAGCAGTTTGGCTAGCGGGAGAGGGAGGGAGGAGCTGTTTTTT. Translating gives CASSLASGRGREELFF.

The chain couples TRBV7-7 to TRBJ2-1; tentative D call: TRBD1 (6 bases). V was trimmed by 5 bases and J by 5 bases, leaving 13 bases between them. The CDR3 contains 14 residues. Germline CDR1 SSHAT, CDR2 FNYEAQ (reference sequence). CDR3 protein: CASSQGLSHNEQFF. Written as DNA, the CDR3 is TGTGCCAGCAGCCAGGGGTTGAGCCACAATGAGCAGTTCTTC.

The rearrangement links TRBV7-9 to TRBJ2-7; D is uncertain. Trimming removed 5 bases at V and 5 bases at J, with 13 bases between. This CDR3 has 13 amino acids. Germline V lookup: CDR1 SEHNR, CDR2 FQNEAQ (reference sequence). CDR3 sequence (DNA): TGTGCCAGCAGCCCTACGGAGTTCCACGAGCAGTACTTC. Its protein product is CASSPTEFHEQYF.

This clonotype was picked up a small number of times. The CDR3 DNA is TGTGCCAGCAGTTACTCGCTCCGTAATGAGCAGTTCTTC. Translating gives CASSYSLRNEQFF. The V and J genes are TRBV6-2 or TRBV6-3 and TRBJ2-1, with D unclear. The CDR3 is 13 residues long. V lost 0 bases to trimming and J lost 7 bases, with 7 bases between them. CDR1 and CDR2 (germline): MNHEY, SVGEGT.

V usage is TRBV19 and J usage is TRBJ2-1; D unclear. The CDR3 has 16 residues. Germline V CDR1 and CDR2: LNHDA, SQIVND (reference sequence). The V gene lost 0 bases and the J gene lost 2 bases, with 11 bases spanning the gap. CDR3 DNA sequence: TGTGCCAGTAGTATAGATGGCTCCCCGGCCTACAATGAGCAGTTCTTC. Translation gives CASSIDGSPAYNEQFF.

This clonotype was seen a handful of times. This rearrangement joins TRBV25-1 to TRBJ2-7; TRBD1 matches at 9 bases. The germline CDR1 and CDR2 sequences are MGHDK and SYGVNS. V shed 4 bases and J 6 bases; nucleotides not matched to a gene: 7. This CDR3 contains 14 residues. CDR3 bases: TGTGCCAGCAGTGGTTGGGACAGGGCATCCGAGCAGTACTTC. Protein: CASSGWDRASEQYF.

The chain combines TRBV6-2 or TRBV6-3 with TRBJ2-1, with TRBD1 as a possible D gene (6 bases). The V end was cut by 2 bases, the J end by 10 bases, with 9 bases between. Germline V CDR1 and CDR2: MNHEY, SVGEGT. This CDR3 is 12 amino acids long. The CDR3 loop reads CASSYKGGEQFF. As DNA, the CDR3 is TGTGCCAGCAGTTACAAAGGGGGAGAGCAGTTCTTC.

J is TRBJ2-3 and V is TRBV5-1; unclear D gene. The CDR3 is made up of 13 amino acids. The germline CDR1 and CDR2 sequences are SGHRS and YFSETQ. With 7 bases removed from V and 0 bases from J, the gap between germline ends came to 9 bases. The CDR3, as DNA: TGCGCCAGCCGGGCAGACAGCACAGATACGCAGTATTTT. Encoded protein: CASRADSTDTQYF.

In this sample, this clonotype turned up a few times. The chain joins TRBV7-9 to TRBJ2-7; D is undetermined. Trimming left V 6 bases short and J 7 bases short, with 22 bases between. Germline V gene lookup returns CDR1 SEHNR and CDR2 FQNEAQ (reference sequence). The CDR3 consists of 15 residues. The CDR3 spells CASSPESSDQREQYF. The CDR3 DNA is TGTGCCAGCAGTCCGGAGAGCTCTGACCAGAGGGAGCAGTACTTC.

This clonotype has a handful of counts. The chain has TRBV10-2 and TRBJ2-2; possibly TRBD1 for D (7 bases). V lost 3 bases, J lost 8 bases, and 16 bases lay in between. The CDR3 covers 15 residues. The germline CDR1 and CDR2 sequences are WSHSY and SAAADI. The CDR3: CASSDWDSAGGELFF. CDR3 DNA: TGCGCCAGCAGTGATTGGGACAGTGCGGGAGGGGAGCTGTTTTTT.

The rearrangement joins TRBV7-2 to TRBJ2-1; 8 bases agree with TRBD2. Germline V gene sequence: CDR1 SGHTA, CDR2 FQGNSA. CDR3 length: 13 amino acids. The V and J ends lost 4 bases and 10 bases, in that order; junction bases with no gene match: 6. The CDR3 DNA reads TGTGCCAGCAGCTCGCGGGGGGAAGGGGAGCAGTTCTTC. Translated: CASSSRGEGEQFF.

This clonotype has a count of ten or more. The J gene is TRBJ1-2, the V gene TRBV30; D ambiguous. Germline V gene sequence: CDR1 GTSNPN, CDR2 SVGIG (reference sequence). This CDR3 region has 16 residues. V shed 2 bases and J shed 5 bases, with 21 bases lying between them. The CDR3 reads CAWSSRLGSPIYGYTF. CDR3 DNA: TGTGCCTGGAGTAGCCGCCTGGGGAGTCCGATTTATGGCTACACCTTC.

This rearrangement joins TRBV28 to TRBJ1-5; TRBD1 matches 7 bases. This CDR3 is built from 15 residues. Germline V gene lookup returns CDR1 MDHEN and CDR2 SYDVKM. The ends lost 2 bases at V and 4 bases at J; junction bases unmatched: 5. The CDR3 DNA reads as TGTGCCAGCAGTTTAGAGACAGGGTTAAATCAGCCCCAGCATTTT. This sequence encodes CASSLETGLNQPQHF. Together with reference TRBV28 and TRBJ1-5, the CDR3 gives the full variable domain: DVKVTQSSRYLVKRTGEKVFLECVQDMDHENMFWYRQDPGLGLRLIYFSYDVKMKEKGDIPEGYSVSREKKERFSLILESASTNQTSMYLCASSLETGLNQPQHFGDGTRLSIL.

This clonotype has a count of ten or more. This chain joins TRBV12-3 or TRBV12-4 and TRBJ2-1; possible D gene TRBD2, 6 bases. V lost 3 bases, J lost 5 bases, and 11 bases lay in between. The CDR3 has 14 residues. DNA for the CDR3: TGTGCCAGCAGTTTTGACGGGAGAAACAATGAGCAGTTCTTC. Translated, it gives CASSFDGRNNEQFF.